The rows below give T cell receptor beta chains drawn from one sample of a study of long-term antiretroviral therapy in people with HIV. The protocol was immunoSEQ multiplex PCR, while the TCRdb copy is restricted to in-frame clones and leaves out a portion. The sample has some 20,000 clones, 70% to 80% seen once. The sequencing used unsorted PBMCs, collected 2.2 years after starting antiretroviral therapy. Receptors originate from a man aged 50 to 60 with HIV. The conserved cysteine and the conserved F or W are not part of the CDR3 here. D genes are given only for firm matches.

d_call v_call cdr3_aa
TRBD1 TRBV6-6 ASSYSWDRGTDTQY
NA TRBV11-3 ASSFSQGLSQPQH
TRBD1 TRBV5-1 ASSTDGTGGTDEQF
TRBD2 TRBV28 ASSLMTGISGSNEQF
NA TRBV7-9 ASSESGGGPREQF
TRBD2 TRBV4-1 ASSQDGGNYYEQY
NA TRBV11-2 ASSLVTGFTDTQY
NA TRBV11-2 ASSLGAVAYEQY
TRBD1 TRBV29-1 SGLTGRTDTQY
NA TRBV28 ASSFEGDYGYT
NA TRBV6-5 ASSYGLRNGETQY